This passage covers 5 T cell receptor beta chains from one sample sequenced in a study of HIV-infected patients and healthy controls. TCRdb reanalysed the 5' RACE reads using MiXCR and keeps one entry per CDR3 protein. This sample has about 18,000 distinct CDR3 sequences, with about 19% found just once. The source material was CD8+ T cells from blood. The receptor set was obtained from a human donor in good health.

In its sample, this clonotype is medium-sized (0.01 to 0.1%). The chain couples TRBV4-3 to TRBJ2-1; 7 bases align to TRBD1. Per germline, CDR1 LGHNA and CDR2 YSLEER. Trimming removed 1 base from V and 5 bases from J; junction bases left unmatched: 5. The CDR3 is made up of 15 amino acids. The DNA of the CDR3 is TGCGCCAGCAGCCAAGTGGCAGGGGGAAACAATGAGCAGTTCTTC. Its translation: CASSQVAGGNNEQFF.

Ten or more counts support this clonotype. CDR3 sequence: CASSYETRGTEAFF. CDR3 nucleotide sequence: TGTGCCAGCAGTTACGAGACCAGGGGGACTGAAGCTTTCTTT. The rearrangement uses TRBV6-2 or TRBV6-3 and TRBJ1-1; 7 bases are shared with TRBD1. The CDR3 is 14 amino acids. Germline V gene lookup returns CDR1 MNHEY and CDR2 SVGEGT. The trim removed 2 bases at V and 5 bases at J, leaving 5 bases unmatched.

This rearrangement joins TRBV6-2 or TRBV6-3 to TRBJ2-7, with 15 positions matching TRBD2. From germline, CDR1 is MNHEY and CDR2 SVGEGT. The CDR3 sequence is 20 residues long. V lost 2 bases and J lost 3; bases outside the gene matches: 14. The CDR3 sequence is CASSYPAGGLAGGTYYEQYF. CDR3 coding DNA: TGTGCCAGCAGTTACCCTGCAGGGGGACTAGCGGGAGGAACCTACTACGAGCAGTACTTC.

In its sample, this clonotype was seen a few times. The chain is built from TRBV10-3 and TRBJ1-4; 7 bases match TRBD1. J lost 4 bases, V lost 11 bases, and 19 bases had no gene match. The germline CDR1 and CDR2 sequences are ENHRY and SYGVKD. This CDR3 comprises 17 residues. CDR3 amino acids: CAPGVGRGKKGNEKLFF. The CDR3 bases are TGTGCCCCGGGGGTCGGCAGGGGGAAGAAGGGTAATGAAAAACTGTTTTTT.

The chain has TRBV19 and TRBJ1-5; the D is unclear. The germline CDR1 and CDR2 sequences are LNHDA and SQIVND (reference sequence). V was clipped by 5 bases and J by 3 bases, with 11 bases between them. The CDR3 extends over 14 amino acids. CDR3 loop: CASSPIGANQPQHF. CDR3 nucleotides: TGTGCCAGTAGTCCCATTGGTGCCAATCAGCCCCAGCATTTT. Combining the CDR3 with reference TRBV19 and TRBJ1-5 gives the whole variable domain DGGITQSPKYLFRKEGQNVTLSCEQNLNHDAMYWYRQDPGQGLRLIYYSQIVNDFQKGDIAEGYSVSREKKESFPLTVTSAQKNPTAFYLCASSPIGANQPQHFGDGTRLSIL.